Sequencing of this T cell receptor (beta chain) was carried out in a study of Graves' ophthalmopathy and Graves' hyperthyroidism. The trim removed 3 bases at V and 5 bases at J, leaving 5 bases unmatched. Looked up from germline, CDR1 is MNHNS and CDR2 is SASEGT. CDR3 length: 14 residues. The study enrolled ophthalmopathy donors with moderate-to-severe activity, CAS ≥3, NOSPECS ≥4 and duration under 3 months. Transcripts of RNA were the source for amplifying TCR beta CDR3 regions. Second-round multiplex PCR came after a first-round RT-PCR that employed HTBI primers. TCRdb re-called the multiplex PCR reads through MiXCR, storing one row per CDR3 protein. The repertoire has approximately 460,000 distinct CDR3 sequences, approximately 15% of them found once; the top ten carry approximately 9.8%.

Sequencing used blood. The sequence was collected from a woman under 40 with Graves' ophthalmopathy. V gene TRBV6-1 combines with J gene TRBJ2-5; 8 nucleotides match TRBD2. Here the CDR3 DNA reads TGTGCCAGCAGTGACGATCGCGGGGGGGAGACCCAGTACTTC. Protein product: CASSDDRGGETQYF.